One and the same sample provided the 14 T cell receptor beta chains below, sequenced in a study of identifying expanded T cells in peripheral blood. TCRdb's copy holds only in-frame clones and misses some; the assay was immunoSEQ multiplex PCR. This table holds over 100,000 clones, approximately 89% found once. Sequenced sample: blood. These receptor sequences come from a person between 18 and 69 years old in good health.

Here the CDR3 reads CAISSGGSDNEQFF. DNA of the CDR3: TGTGCCATCAGCTCGGGTGGGTCCGACAATGAGCAGTTCTTC. The chain combines TRBV10-3 with TRBJ2-1; D remains ambiguous. The germline V and J ends were trimmed by 6 bases and 5 bases, with 14 bases remaining between them. Per the germline V gene, CDR1 is ENHRY and CDR2 is SYGVKD. The CDR3 covers 14 residues.

The sample holds one count of this clone. This chain uses TRBV28 with TRBJ1-2, with D uncertain. The CDR3 totals 12 residues. CDR1 is MDHEN, CDR2 SYDVKM, per germline. Trimming removed 4 bases at V and 8 bases at J, with 11 bases between. The CDR3 coding sequence is TGTGCCAGCAGTTGGGGTGTGGGAGGCTACACCTTC. This encodes CASSWGVGGYTF.

V gene TRBV5-1 combines with J gene TRBJ1-1; TRBD1 might be the D (5 bases). V lost 3 bases and J 2 bases, leaving 11 bases between the germline ends. Germline CDR1 is SGHRS and CDR2 is YFSETQ. There are 14 residues in the CDR3. DNA for the CDR3: TGCGCCAGCAGCTCCGGGACCGCTAACACTGAAGCTTTCTTT. This encodes CASSSGTANTEAFF.

This chain connects TRBV10-3 to TRBJ2-5, with TRBD2 identical over 10 bases. CDR1 is ENHRY and CDR2 is SYGVKD in the germline V gene. This CDR3 comprises 14 residues. Trimming removed 2 bases from V and 7 bases from J; junction bases left unmatched: 4. CDR3 nucleotides: TGTGCCATCAGTGAGCCGCGACTAGCGGGGACCCAGTACTTC. It codes for CAISEPRLAGTQYF.

CDR3 coding DNA: TGTGCCAGCAGCTTGGCCACAGCGGGAGGGCTAGCCAAAAACATTCAGTACTTC. Residues: CASSLATAGGLAKNIQYF. The chain uses TRBV5-4 and TRBJ2-4; TRBD2 matches 10 bases. There are 18 residues in the CDR3. V dropped 0 bases and J dropped 0; count of bases not matched to a gene: 6. Germline V gene lookup returns CDR1 SGHNT and CDR2 YYREEE (reference sequence). Full variable domain (rest looked up from reference TRBV5-4 and TRBJ2-4): ETGVTQSPTHLIKTRGQQVTLRCSSQSGHNTVSWYQQALGQGPQFIFQYYREEENGRGNFPPRFSGLQFPNYSSELNVNALELDDSALYLCASSLATAGGLAKNIQYFGAGTRLSVL.

The chain has TRBV7-6 and TRBJ2-5; 8 bases align to TRBD1. CDR1 SGHVS and CDR2 FNYEAQ come from the germline V gene. J gave up 2 bases and V 1 base, and 6 bases lay outside the gene matches. This CDR3 is built from 16 residues. This CDR3 is CASSLEGQGTQETQYF. The DNA of the CDR3 is TGTGCCAGCAGCTTAGAAGGACAGGGTACGCAAGAGACCCAGTACTTC.

The chain is built from TRBV11-2 and TRBJ2-1; D gene unclear. CDR3 length: 16 amino acids. Trimming removed 1 base from V and 10 bases from J, with 20 bases in between. From germline, CDR1 is SGHAT and CDR2 FQNNGV. CDR3 DNA sequence: TGTGCCAGCAGCTTAGTGGTTAGTCGCCCTCCAAGAGAGCAGTTCTTC. Translation: CASSLVVSRPPREQFF. The entire variable domain, with the rest obtained from reference TRBV11-2 and TRBJ2-1, is as follows: EAGVAQSPRYKIIEKRQSVAFWCNPISGHATLYWYQQILGQGPKLLIQFQNNGVVDDSQLPKDRFSAERLKGVDSTLKIQPAKLEDSAVYLCASSLVVSRPPREQFFGPGTRLTVL.

The V and J genes are TRBV6-6 and TRBJ2-1; D remains unclear. This CDR3 is 14 amino acids long. Per the germline V gene, CDR1 is MNHNY and CDR2 is SVGAGI (reference sequence). Between the trimmed V and J ends, which lost 5 bases and 8 bases, there was a span of 16 bases. CDR3 protein: CASSLSGLRYEQFF. The DNA for the CDR3 is TGTGCCAGCAGTCTGAGTGGATTACGGTATGAGCAGTTCTTC.

Only one count was recorded for this clone. The chain couples TRBV10-1 to TRBJ2-7; D not resolved. This CDR3 contains 13 residues. Germline V gene data show CDR1 as WNHNN and CDR2 as SYGVQD (reference sequence). With 7 bases removed from V and 5 bases from J, the gap between germline ends came to 15 bases. CDR3: CASTPGVGDEQYF. The DNA for the CDR3 is TGCGCCAGCACACCTGGGGTTGGGGACGAGCAGTACTTC.

The DNA of the CDR3 is TGTGCCAGTAGTATAGGCCTAGAGAACACCGGGGAGCTGTTTTTT. Its protein product is CASSIGLENTGELFF. The chain couples TRBV19 to TRBJ2-2, with D uncertain. In germline, CDR1 is LNHDA, CDR2 SQIVND (reference sequence). V lost 1 base to trimming and J lost 1 base, with 7 bases between them. CDR3 length: 15 residues.

The table lists this clone with a few counts. J is TRBJ1-1 and V is TRBV11-2, with D tentatively TRBD1 (5 bases). The length of the CDR3 is 13 residues. Germline V gene sequence: CDR1 SGHAT, CDR2 FQNNGV. The germline V and J ends were trimmed by 1 base and 5 bases, with 8 bases remaining between them. The CDR3 DNA sequence: TGTGCCAGCAGCTTAGTCAGGGATACTGAAGCTTTCTTT. Its translation: CASSLVRDTEAFF.

This clone was found a few times. This rearrangement joins TRBV7-9 to TRBJ2-7; 14 bases match TRBD2. Germline lookup yields CDR1 SEHNR and CDR2 FQNEAQ (reference sequence). CDR3 length: 16 residues. Trimming cost V 5 bases and J 3 bases; bases outside gene matches: 6. This chain's CDR3 is CASSQGGTSGGYEQYF. In nucleotides, the CDR3 is TGTGCCAGCAGCCAAGGAGGGACTAGCGGGGGCTACGAGCAGTACTTC.

The rearrangement uses TRBV18 and TRBJ2-2, with no clear D. Trimming pared 6 bases from V and 0 bases from J, leaving 8 bases between. Per germline, CDR1 KGHSH and CDR2 LQKENI. The CDR3 is 14 amino acids. The CDR3 bases are TGTGCCAGCTCCATGACGCCGAACACCGGGGAGCTGTTTTTT. Its translation: CASSMTPNTGELFF.

This clone appeared once. This chain links TRBV7-2 with TRBJ2-2; 8 bases line up with TRBD2. CDR3 length: 16 residues. Trimming removed 3 bases from V and 7 bases from J; junction bases left unmatched: 10. From germline, CDR1 is SGHTA and CDR2 FQGNSA. The CDR3 loop is CASSFLGLGIGGELFF. The DNA of the CDR3 is TGTGCCAGCAGCTTTCTGGGACTAGGGATTGGCGGGGAGCTGTTTTTT.